The entry below describes one TCR beta chain. Its cognate antigen is unknown. The data originate from a study of cytomegalovirus exposure and HLA in healthy donors. Findings and caveats of the study: Cytomegalovirus status, reportedly, was diagnosed with high specificity and sensitivity by the classifier.

In the PCR, 60 Vbeta and 13 Jbeta primers were used. Clones were sequenced by immunoSEQ multiplex PCR, and TCRdb holds only the in-frame ones, with some missing. The sample includes 130,000 to 150,000 clones, roughly 79% of them seen just once. This TCR was recovered from an older woman in good health and CMV-seropositive. Specimen: PBMCs.

The CDR3 coding sequence is TGTGCCAGCACCTTCCGTGGGCAGAAAATCTACGAGCAGTACTTC. It codes for CASTFRGQKIYEQYF. The V call is TRBV5-8, the J call TRBJ2-7, with no clear D. The V gene lost 6 bases and the J gene lost 3 bases, with 19 bases spanning the gap. Per germline, CDR1 SGHTS and CDR2 YDEGEE. The CDR3 is made up of 15 amino acids.